Each of the 3 T cell receptor beta chains below was sequenced from the same sample in a study of T cells in localized non-small cell lung cancer. The repertoire was sequenced with immunoSEQ multiplex PCR; TCRdb's copy has only in-frame clones and lacks some. In the table there are 1,500 to 2,000 clones, 25% to 30% of which are singletons. Specimen: normal lung tissue next to the tumor, collected before any cancer treatment. The receptors originated from a male donor aged 60 or over with stage I squamous cell lung carcinoma.

This clone was observed once. In DNA, the CDR3 is TGTGCCAGCTCACCAGGGACTAGCGGAGCAGGCACAGATACGCAGTATTTT. Protein product: CASSPGTSGAGTDTQYF. The V gene is TRBV18, the J gene TRBJ2-3, with 11 nucleotides matching TRBD2. CDR1 and CDR2 (germline): KGHSH, LQKENI. Germline trimming cut 2 bases from V and 1 base from J; bases unmatched to any gene: 5. The CDR3 spans 17 residues.

V gene TRBV29-1 combines with J gene TRBJ2-1; no clear D gene. This CDR3 is 13 amino acids long. V was shortened by 0 bases and J by 7 bases, with 10 bases between the two germline ends. The germline V gene encodes CDR1 SQVTM and CDR2 ANQGSEA. The CDR3 DNA sequence: TGCAGCGTTGAAGATGGCCTTGAAAATGAGCAGTTCTTC. This gives the protein CSVEDGLENEQFF.

This clone was counted a few times. This chain links TRBV11-3 with TRBJ1-2; 8 bases line up with TRBD1. Germline V gives CDR1 SGHNT, CDR2 YENEEA. After removal of 4 bases from V and 0 bases from J, the junction contained 7 bases not matched to a gene. CDR3 length equals 16 residues. CDR3 coding DNA: TGTGCCAGCAGCTCCAGGACAGGGACATCTAACTATGGCTACACCTTC. It is translated as CASSSRTGTSNYGYTF.